These 27 T cell receptor beta chains came from one sample sequenced in a study of glioma-infiltrating T cells. Using RNA template, CDR3s of TCR alpha and beta were amplified with iRepertoire arm-PCR. TCRdb reprocessed the multiplex PCR reads via MiXCR and lists one record per CDR3 protein. Of around 390,000 distinct CDR3 sequences in the sample, 41% were seen once. Sequencing was carried out using glioma tissue, nonneoplastic brain tissue, or PBMCs (not recorded which). The source of these receptors is a human donor with low-grade glioma or glioblastoma, undergoing nonglioma brain surgery, or in good health (not recorded which).

Comments on this clonotype: Given a much more abundant clone one base away, this may be a read error. This rearrangement joins TRBV20-1 to TRBJ1-1; possibly TRBD1 for D (5 bases). Trimming stripped 5 bases from V and 3 bases from J, with 7 bases between. Germline V lookup: CDR1 DFQATT, CDR2 SNEGSKA (reference sequence). This CDR3 spans 11 amino acids. The CDR3 nucleotides are TGCAGTGCTGGAGGGGACACTGAAGCTTTCTTT. This gives the protein CSAGGDTEAFF.

The gene calls are TRBV27 and TRBJ1-5; D might be TRBD1 (6 bases). V shed 5 bases and J shed 6 bases, with 17 bases lying between them. The CDR3 is made up of 15 amino acids. The V gene's germline CDR1 is MNHEY and CDR2 SMNVEV (reference sequence). This CDR3 is CASSTFGGLVQPQHF. The CDR3 bases are TGTGCCAGCAGTACCTTCGGGGGCTTGGTTCAGCCCCAGCATTTT.

This rearrangement joins TRBV2 to TRBJ2-5; 7 bases map to TRBD1. CDR1 is SNHLY, CDR2 FYNNEI, per germline. This CDR3 comprises 13 residues. The V gene end was trimmed by 4 bases and the J gene end by 12 bases; junction bases not matched to a gene: 11. CDR3 protein: CASSAKERGREYF. DNA of the CDR3: TGTGCCAGCAGTGCGAAAGAGAGGGGGCGTGAGTACTTC.

The rearrangement uses TRBV12-3 or TRBV12-4 and TRBJ2-3, with 12 bases that match TRBD2. The junction had 9 bases not matched to a gene; V was cut back by 5 bases and J by 3 bases. CDR3 length: 17 residues. The CDR3, as DNA: TGTGCCAGCAGTGACCTGACTAGCGGGAGAAGTACAGATACGCAGTATTTT. Amino acids: CASSDLTSGRSTDTQYF.

As regards this clonotype: This clone may be a read error of a much larger clone one base away. The chain has TRBV27 and TRBJ2-1, with 7 bases fitting TRBD1. The J call is uncertain, as TRBJ2-7 better fits the DNA end. The length of the CDR3 is 14 residues. CDR1 MNHEY and CDR2 SMNVEV come from the germline V gene (reference sequence). The CDR3 DNA is TGTGCCAGCAGTTTTCAGGGGGACCCCTACAAGCAGTACTTC. Translating it yields CASSFQGDPYKQYF.

This clonotype appeared many times. The rearrangement uses TRBV27 and TRBJ2-7; D may be TRBD2 (5 bases). The ends were cut back, 5 bases at V and 5 bases at J, with 16 bases in the middle. The germline V gene encodes CDR1 MNHEY and CDR2 SMNVEV (reference sequence). CDR3 length: 14 amino acids. This CDR3 is CASSTYRDSNEQYF. The CDR3 bases are TGTGCCAGCAGTACGTACCGGGATTCGAACGAGCAGTACTTC.

This clonotype was detected many times. The gene calls are TRBV7-2 and TRBJ2-7; TRBD2 matches 11 bases. The CDR3 covers 17 residues. The germline V gene encodes CDR1 SGHTA and CDR2 FQGNSA. Trimming cost V 3 bases and J 4 bases; bases outside gene matches: 11. The CDR3 bases are TGTGCCAGCAGCTTTGTAGCGGGAGGGCCTCTTGGTTACGAGCAGTACTTC. It specifies CASSFVAGGPLGYEQYF. Combining the CDR3 with reference TRBV7-2 and TRBJ2-7 gives the whole variable domain GAGVSQSPSNKVTEKGKDVELRCDPISGHTALYWYRQSLGQGLEFLIYFQGNSAPDKSGLPSDRFSAERTGGSVSTLTIQRTQQEDSAVYLCASSFVAGGPLGYEQYFGPGTRLTVT.

Ten or more counts support this clonotype. This sequence joins TRBV6-1 and TRBJ2-7; no clear D. V gave up 7 bases and J gave up 3 bases, with 13 bases separating them. Germline V gene sequence: CDR1 MNHNS, CDR2 SASEGT. CDR3 length: 13 amino acids. The CDR3 protein is CASTSPVGYEQYF. The CDR3 DNA follows: TGTGCCAGCACCTCACCGGTGGGCTACGAGCAGTACTTC.

For this clonotype: A much larger clone is a single base away; this may be a read error. V is TRBV20-1 and J is TRBJ2-1; D not resolved. The CDR3 is 13 residues long. Germline loops: CDR1 DFQATT, CDR2 SNEGSKA (reference sequence). The CDR3 here is CSARPRFYNEQLF. The CDR3 bases are TGCAGTGCTAGACCGAGATTTTACAATGAGCAGCTCTTC.

This chain links TRBV20-1 with TRBJ2-1, with a tentative D call TRBD1 (6 bases). Germline V CDR1 and CDR2: DFQATT, SNEGSKA (reference sequence). Trimming cost V 5 bases and J 5 bases, with 16 bases left between them. CDR3 length equals 14 residues. CDR3 residues: CSARGQGWDNEQFF. As DNA, the CDR3 is TGCAGTGCTCGAGGGCAGGGGTGGGACAATGAGCAGTTCTTC.

This chain connects TRBV7-9 to TRBJ2-1, with D possibly matching TRBD1 (6 bases). Trimming shortened V by 4 bases and J by 1 base, and 20 bases separated the two germline ends. This CDR3 has 18 amino acids. CDR1 is SEHNR, CDR2 FQNEAQ, per germline (reference sequence). CDR3 region: CASSSINGDTSSYNEQFF. The CDR3 bases are TGTGCCAGCAGCTCGATTAACGGGGACACCTCATCCTACAATGAGCAGTTCTTC.

V usage is TRBV5-4 and J usage is TRBJ1-1; unclear D gene. In germline, CDR1 is SGHNT, CDR2 YYREEE (reference sequence). This CDR3 spans 16 amino acids. V lost 4 bases to trimming and J lost 0 bases, with 16 bases between them. The CDR3 DNA reads TGTGCCAGCAGCGTAGAAATCAGAGCTCTGAACACTGAAGCTTTCTTT. It is translated as CASSVEIRALNTEAFF.

The rearrangement uses TRBV5-4 and TRBJ1-1; maybe TRBD1 (6 bases). Germline CDR1 and CDR2: SGHNT and YYREEE (reference sequence). The CDR3 extends over 15 amino acids. V dropped 4 bases and J dropped 0 bases, with 13 bases sitting between them. The CDR3 DNA is TGTGCCAGCAGCAGCCTCAGGGGTATGAACACTGAAGCTTTCTTT. This encodes CASSSLRGMNTEAFF.

This clonotype showed up just a few times. V is TRBV4-2 and J is TRBJ2-1, with D tentatively TRBD2 (6 bases). Trimming pared 3 bases from V and 7 bases from J, leaving 19 bases between. The germline CDR1 and CDR2 sequences are LGHNA and YNFKEQ. This CDR3 has 16 amino acids. The CDR3 region is CASSQPDLEGRNEQFF. CDR3 bases: TGTGCCAGCAGCCAGCCAGACTTGGAGGGAAGGAATGAGCAGTTCTTC.

This clonotype was found many times. The J gene is TRBJ1-1, the V gene TRBV20-1, with D perhaps TRBD1 (6 bases). Germline V lookup: CDR1 DFQATT, CDR2 SNEGSKA (reference sequence). Trimming removed 5 bases at V and 9 bases at J, with 16 bases between. CDR3 length: 12 residues. CDR3 nucleotides: TGCAGTGCTGGACAGCCCCCTTTGAAAGCTTTCTTT. Translating it yields CSAGQPPLKAFF.

The chain employs TRBV7-9 and TRBJ2-2; 7 positions agree with TRBD2. This CDR3 region has 17 residues. The J segment lost 4 bases and the V segment lost 7 bases, leaving 15 bases of the junction unmatched. From germline, CDR1 is SEHNR and CDR2 FQNEAQ (reference sequence). The CDR3 region has the DNA TGTGCCAGCACCCGACCCCTAACGGGAGGAGTCACCGGGGAGCTGTTTTTT. Translating it yields CASTRPLTGGVTGELFF.

This clonotype was recorded only once. The chain couples TRBV19 to TRBJ2-1, with a weak D call TRBD2 (5 bases). Trimming removed 1 base from V and 8 bases from J, with 6 bases in between. Germline V CDR1 and CDR2: LNHDA, SQIVND (reference sequence). This CDR3 has 12 amino acids. This CDR3 is CASSIAGDEQFF. The CDR3, as DNA: TGTGCCAGTAGTATAGCCGGGGATGAGCAGTTCTTC. Variable domain in full (rest from reference TRBV19 and TRBJ2-1): DGGITQSPKYLFRKEGQNVTLSCEQNLNHDAMYWYRQDPGQGLRLIYYSQIVNDFQKGDIAEGYSVSREKKESFPLTVTSAQKNPTAFYLCASSIAGDEQFFGPGTRLTVL.

The chain joins TRBV18 to TRBJ2-3; D remains unclear. The CDR3 runs to 15 residues. Germline CDR1 is KGHSH and CDR2 is LQKENI. Trimming pared 2 bases from V and 6 bases from J, leaving 15 bases between. CDR3 coding DNA: TGTGCCAGCTCACCAGAGCCAGTCCCCCCTGATACGCAGTATTTT. This gives the protein CASSPEPVPPDTQYF.

The rearrangement uses TRBV6-6 and TRBJ2-7; D gene unclear. The ends were cut back, 8 bases at V and 4 bases at J, with 9 bases in the middle. CDR1 and CDR2 (germline): MNHNY, SVGAGI (reference sequence). The CDR3 runs 11 residues. CDR3 sequence: CASLRYYEQYF. CDR3 coding DNA: TGTGCCAGCCTTAGATATTACGAGCAGTACTTC.

This clonotype appeared many times. The chain uses TRBV6-2 or TRBV6-3 and TRBJ2-5; TRBD1 matches at 7 bases. CDR3 length: 13 amino acids. V dropped 7 bases and J dropped 2; count of bases not matched to a gene: 4. Germline V CDR1 and CDR2: MNHEY, SVGEGT. CDR3 in amino acids: CASTRDRQETQYF. CDR3 nucleotide sequence: TGTGCCAGCACTAGGGACAGACAAGAGACCCAGTACTTC.

This clonotype came up a few times. CDR3 bases: TGCAGTGCTAGAGCCCTCCGACTAGCGACAGACGAGCAGTACTTC. This translates into CSARALRLATDEQYF. V gene TRBV20-1 combines with J gene TRBJ2-7; 8 nucleotides align to TRBD2. Per the germline V gene, CDR1 is DFQATT and CDR2 is SNEGSKA (reference sequence). V lost 1 base and J lost 5; bases outside the gene matches: 10. CDR3 size: 15 residues.

The rearrangement links TRBV20-1 to TRBJ2-5; D might be TRBD2 (5 bases). Trimming removed 6 bases at V and 4 bases at J, with 18 bases between. CDR3 length: 14 amino acids. Germline V gene lookup returns CDR1 DFQATT and CDR2 SNEGSKA (reference sequence). CDR3 nucleotide sequence: TGCAGTGCCTACGAAAGAGGACTTCGAGAGACCCAGTACTTC. Encoded protein: CSAYERGLRETQYF.

For this clonotype: The junction shows a germline mismatch at one end, possibly a read error. The rearrangement links TRBV7-9 to TRBJ2-7, with a tentative D call TRBD2 (6 bases). This CDR3 has 12 amino acids. The germline CDR1 and CDR2 sequences are SEHNR and FQNEAQ (reference sequence). The CDR3 bases are TGTCCCAGCAGGCGGGGAACCTACGAGCAGTACTTC. Its translation is CPSRRGTYEQYF. Complete variable domain (other parts from reference TRBV7-9 and TRBJ2-7): DTGVSQNPRHKITKRGQNVTFRCDPISEHNRLYWYRQTLGQGPEFLTYFQNEAQLEKSRLLSDRFSAERPKGSFSTLEIQRTEQGDSAMYLCPSRRGTYEQYFGPGTRLTVT.

This clonotype was seen many times. The rearrangement joins TRBV27 to TRBJ2-3; D is undetermined. V was clipped by 4 bases and J by 8 bases, with 16 bases between them. Germline V lookup: CDR1 MNHEY, CDR2 SMNVEV (reference sequence). The CDR3 contains 14 residues. Here the CDR3 DNA reads TGTGCCAGCAGTTCCCATATCAGGACGGGTACGCAGTATTTT. Protein product: CASSSHIRTGTQYF.

The rearrangement uses TRBV12-3 or TRBV12-4 and TRBJ2-7; either TRBD1 or TRBD2 may supply D (5 bases each). V lost 5 bases and J 9 bases, leaving 14 bases between the germline ends. This CDR3 spans 12 amino acids. The CDR3 sequence: CASSRGRTGQYF. The CDR3 DNA is TGTGCCAGCAGTCGGGGACGTACAGGGCAGTACTTC.

The chain joins TRBV12-3 or TRBV12-4 to TRBJ2-7; D is unresolved. CDR3 length: 14 residues. V lost 1 base, J lost 1 base, and 8 bases lay in between. CDR3 nucleotide sequence: TGTGCCAGCAGTTTAGTTATGGATTCCTACGAGCAGTACTTC. This encodes CASSLVMDSYEQYF.

The rearrangement links TRBV7-2 to TRBJ1-6; TRBD1 aligns across 9 bases. The CDR3 contains 15 residues. From germline, CDR1 is SGHTA and CDR2 FQGNSA. V gave up 1 base and J gave up 8 bases; unmatched junction bases: 3. DNA for the CDR3: TGTGCCAGCAGCTTAGAAGGACAGGGGTATTCACCCCTCCACTTT. This codes for CASSLEGQGYSPLHF.